A single sample gave rise to the 11 T cell receptor beta chains below, sequenced in a study of CD8+ T cells in alopecia areata. RNA was isolated and reverse transcribed to cDNA, the sequencing template. Here immunoSEQ multiplex PCR was the method, and the copy in TCRdb shows in-frame clones only, minus some. The top ten clones hold 0.45% of a sample with 200,000 to 250,000 clones, roughly 57% of them seen once. Sample: CD4+ T cells sorted from blood, taken at week 0. These receptors came from a human donor with alopecia areata.

J is TRBJ1-1 and V is TRBV7-2; D perhaps matches TRBD1 (6 bases). The CDR3 loop spans 16 amino acids. V shed 5 bases and J shed 0 bases, with 16 bases lying between them. Germline lookup yields CDR1 SGHTA and CDR2 FQGNSA. CDR3 nucleotides: TGTGCCAGCAGCCGCGGACAGTTAGGCCTGAACACTGAAGCTTTCTTT. It translates to CASSRGQLGLNTEAFF. Full variable domain (outside the CDR3, taken from reference TRBV7-2 and TRBJ1-1): GAGVSQSPSNKVTEKGKDVELRCDPISGHTALYWYRQSLGQGLEFLIYFQGNSAPDKSGLPSDRFSAERTGGSVSTLTIQRTQQEDSAVYLCASSRGQLGLNTEAFFGQGTRLTVV.

V usage is TRBV30 and J usage is TRBJ2-7, with 8 bases lining up with TRBD1. Germline lookup yields CDR1 GTSNPN and CDR2 SVGIG (reference sequence). This CDR3 is built from 14 residues. J lost 2 bases, V lost 8 bases, and 11 bases had no gene match. CDR3 loop: CAGIVQGAAYEQYF. The CDR3 nucleotides read TGTGCCGGGATCGTCCAGGGGGCCGCCTACGAGCAGTACTTC.

The chain combines TRBV4-2 with TRBJ1-2, with 7 bases aligning to TRBD1. Germline lookup yields CDR1 LGHNA and CDR2 YNFKEQ. V was pared by 3 bases and J by 0 bases, with 7 bases of the junction left unmatched. The CDR3 spans 16 residues. The CDR3 loop reads CASSQTSTGSNYGYTF. CDR3 in DNA: TGTGCCAGCAGCCAGACCTCGACAGGGTCTAACTATGGCTACACCTTC.

V and J are TRBV5-1 and TRBJ2-7; D not certain. V was pared by 0 bases and J by 5 bases, with 9 bases between. The CDR3 is 13 amino acids. Germline CDR1 and CDR2: SGHRS and YFSETQ. The DNA for the CDR3 is TGCGCCAGCAGCTTGGGGTACGCCGACGAGCAGTACTTC. Amino acids: CASSLGYADEQYF.

The CDR3 DNA follows: TGTGCCAGCAGCCAGGGTTTAAGTGAGAACACTGAAGCTTTCTTT. This sequence encodes CASSQGLSENTEAFF. The chain carries TRBV14 and TRBJ1-1; D uncertain. This CDR3 comprises 15 residues. Trimming removed 3 bases from V and 1 base from J, with 12 bases in between. Germline-derived CDR1 and CDR2 are SGHDN and FVKESK.

This clone was counted between two and nine times. V and J are TRBV14 and TRBJ2-7; the D gene is possibly TRBD2 (6 bases). This CDR3 comprises 17 residues. The V end was cut by 3 bases, the J end by 2 bases, with 20 bases between. CDR1 and CDR2 from the germline V gene are SGHDN and FVKESK. Written as DNA, the CDR3 is TGTGCCAGCAGCCATGAAAGTCGGGGGAGAATTACCTACGAGCAGTACTTC. This gives the protein CASSHESRGRITYEQYF.

This clone was observed a few times. It is unclear where the CDR3 begins or ends on the DNA, so no DNA is shown, and the CDR3 is as TCRdb lists it. This chain uses TRBV2 with TRBJ2-3; TRBD1, the table's D call, was not compared with the DNA. The CDR3 is 13 residues long, counting both termini. The germline gives CDR1 SNHLY, CDR2 FYNNEI. CDR3 sequence reads: CASILGATDTQYF.

The rearrangement joins TRBV5-1 to TRBJ1-6; D may be TRBD1 (5 bases). The CDR3 contains 15 residues. Trimming stripped 0 bases from V and 4 bases from J, with 8 bases between. CDR1 is SGHRS and CDR2 is YFSETQ in the germline V gene. CDR3 bases: TGCGCCAGCAGCTTGGATCAGGGTTATAATTCACCCCTCCACTTT. It is translated as CASSLDQGYNSPLHF.

The chain uses TRBV5-1 and TRBJ1-2, with TRBD1 matching over 9 bases. The CDR3 is 16 residues long. The trim removed 0 bases at V and 4 bases at J, leaving 7 bases unmatched. Germline V gene lookup returns CDR1 SGHRS and CDR2 YFSETQ. The CDR3 sequence: CASSLEPGQGGYGYTF. The CDR3 DNA follows: TGCGCCAGCAGCTTGGAACCGGGACAGGGAGGCTATGGCTACACCTTC.

The CDR3 DNA reads TGTGCCAGCAGAGCCTATGGGAGTGTAGCTTTCTTT. Its protein is CASRAYGSVAFF. V gene TRBV2 combines with J gene TRBJ1-1; no clear D. From germline, CDR1 is SNHLY and CDR2 FYNNEI. Trimming pared 6 bases from V and 10 bases from J, leaving 15 bases between. This CDR3 is built from 12 residues.

V and J are TRBV5-1 and TRBJ2-3; 8 positions match TRBD1. The CDR3 is made up of 16 amino acids. The V segment lost 3 bases and the J segment 2 bases; nucleotides outside the gene matches: 8. Germline CDR1 reads SGHRS; CDR2 reads YFSETQ. The CDR3 protein is CASSSASDRVTDTQYF. CDR3 coding DNA: TGCGCCAGCAGCTCCGCTTCGGACAGGGTCACAGATACGCAGTATTTT.